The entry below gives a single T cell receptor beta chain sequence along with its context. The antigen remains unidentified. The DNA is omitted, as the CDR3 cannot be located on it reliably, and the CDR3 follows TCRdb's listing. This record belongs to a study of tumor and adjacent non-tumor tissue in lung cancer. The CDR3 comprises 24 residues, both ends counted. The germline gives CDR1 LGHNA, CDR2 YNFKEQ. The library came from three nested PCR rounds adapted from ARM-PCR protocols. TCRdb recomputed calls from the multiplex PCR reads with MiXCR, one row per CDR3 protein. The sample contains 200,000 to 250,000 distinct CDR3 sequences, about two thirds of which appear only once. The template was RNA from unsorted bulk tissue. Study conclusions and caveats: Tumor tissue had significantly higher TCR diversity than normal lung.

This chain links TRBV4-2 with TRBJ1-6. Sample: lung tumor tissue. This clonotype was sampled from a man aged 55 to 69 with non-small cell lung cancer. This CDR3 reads CASSQDPNRLVLWGLGSYNSPLQF.